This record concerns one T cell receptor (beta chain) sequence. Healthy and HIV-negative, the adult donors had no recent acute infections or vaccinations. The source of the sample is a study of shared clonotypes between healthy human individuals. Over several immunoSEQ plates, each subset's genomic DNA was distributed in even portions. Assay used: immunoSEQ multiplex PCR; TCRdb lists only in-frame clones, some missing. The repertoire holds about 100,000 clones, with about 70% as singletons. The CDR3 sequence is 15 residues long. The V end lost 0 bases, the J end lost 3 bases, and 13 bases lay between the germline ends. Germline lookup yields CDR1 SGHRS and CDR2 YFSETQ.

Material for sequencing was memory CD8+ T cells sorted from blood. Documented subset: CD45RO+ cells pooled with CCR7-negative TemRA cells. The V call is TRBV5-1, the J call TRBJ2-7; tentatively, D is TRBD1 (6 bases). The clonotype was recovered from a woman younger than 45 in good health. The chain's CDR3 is CASSLAMGADYEQYF. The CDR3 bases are TGCGCCAGCAGCTTGGCCATGGGGGCGGACTACGAGCAGTACTTC.